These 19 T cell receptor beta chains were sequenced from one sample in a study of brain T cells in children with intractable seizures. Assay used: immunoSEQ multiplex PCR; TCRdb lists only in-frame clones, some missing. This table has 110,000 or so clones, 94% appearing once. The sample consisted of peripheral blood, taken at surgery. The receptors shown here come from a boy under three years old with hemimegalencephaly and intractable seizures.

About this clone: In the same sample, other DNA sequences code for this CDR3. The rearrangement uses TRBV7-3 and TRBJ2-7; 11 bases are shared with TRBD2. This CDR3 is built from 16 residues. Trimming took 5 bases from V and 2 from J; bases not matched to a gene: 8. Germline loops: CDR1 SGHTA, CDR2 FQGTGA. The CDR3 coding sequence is TGTGCCAGCAGCCTGGAGGGGACTAGCGGAACCTACGAGCAGTACTTC. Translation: CASSLEGTSGTYEQYF.

The CDR3: CASSLTGGVYGYTF. The CDR3, as DNA: TGTGCCAGCAGTTTAACAGGGGGGGTCTATGGCTACACCTTC. J is TRBJ1-2 and V is TRBV27; 8 positions agree with TRBD1. The CDR3 loop spans 14 amino acids. V lost 2 bases to trimming and J lost 4 bases; unmatched junction nucleotides: 3. Germline CDR1 reads MNHEY; CDR2 reads SMNVEV (reference sequence).

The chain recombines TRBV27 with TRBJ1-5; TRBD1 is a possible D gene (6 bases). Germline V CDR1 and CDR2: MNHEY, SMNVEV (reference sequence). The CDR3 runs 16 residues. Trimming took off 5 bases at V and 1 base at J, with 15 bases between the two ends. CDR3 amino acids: CASSPGARGSNQPQHF. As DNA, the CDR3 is TGTGCCAGCAGTCCGGGGGCCAGGGGAAGCAATCAGCCCCAGCATTTT.

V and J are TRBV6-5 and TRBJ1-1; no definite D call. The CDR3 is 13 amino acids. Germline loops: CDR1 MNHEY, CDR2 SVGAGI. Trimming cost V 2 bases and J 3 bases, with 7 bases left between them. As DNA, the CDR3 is TGTGCCAGCAGTTACAGGGTTGACACTGAAGCTTTCTTT. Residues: CASSYRVDTEAFF.

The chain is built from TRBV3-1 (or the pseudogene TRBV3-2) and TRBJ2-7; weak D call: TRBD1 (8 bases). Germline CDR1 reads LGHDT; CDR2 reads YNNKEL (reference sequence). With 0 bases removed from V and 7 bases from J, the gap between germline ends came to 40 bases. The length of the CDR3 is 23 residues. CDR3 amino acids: CASSQEVGQVSSGLSTPWGEQYF. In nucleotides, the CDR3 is TGTGCCAGCAGCCAAGAGGTGGGACAGGTGTCTAGCGGCCTCTCTACCCCCTGGGGGGAGCAGTACTTC.

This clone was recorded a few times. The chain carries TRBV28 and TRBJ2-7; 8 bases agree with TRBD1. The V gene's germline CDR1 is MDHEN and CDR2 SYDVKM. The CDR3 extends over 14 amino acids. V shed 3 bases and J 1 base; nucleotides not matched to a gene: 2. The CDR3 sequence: CASSLGTGSYEQYF. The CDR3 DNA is TGTGCCAGCAGTTTGGGGACAGGATCCTACGAGCAGTACTTC.

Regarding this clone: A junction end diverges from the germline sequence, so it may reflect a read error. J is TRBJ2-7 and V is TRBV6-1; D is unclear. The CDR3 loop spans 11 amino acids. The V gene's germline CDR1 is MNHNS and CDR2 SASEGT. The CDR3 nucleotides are TGTGCCAGCAGTGAAGAGGCAGGCCCGGACTTC. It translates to CASSEEAGPDF.

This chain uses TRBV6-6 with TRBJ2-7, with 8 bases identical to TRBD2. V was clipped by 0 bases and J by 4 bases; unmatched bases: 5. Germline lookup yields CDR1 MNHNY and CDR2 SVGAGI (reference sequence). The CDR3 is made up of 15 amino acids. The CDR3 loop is CASSYSTTSEYEQYF. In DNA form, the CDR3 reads TGTGCCAGCAGTTACTCGACGACTAGCGAATACGAGCAGTACTTC.

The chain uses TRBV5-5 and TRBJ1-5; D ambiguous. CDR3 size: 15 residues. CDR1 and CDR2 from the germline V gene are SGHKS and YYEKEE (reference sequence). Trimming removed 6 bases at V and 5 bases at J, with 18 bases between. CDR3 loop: CASTLGRPGDQPQHF. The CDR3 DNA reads TGTGCCAGCACCCTTGGGAGGCCAGGAGATCAGCCCCAGCATTTT. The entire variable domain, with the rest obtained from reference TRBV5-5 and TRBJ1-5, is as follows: DAGVTQSPTHLIKTRGQQVTLRCSPISGHKSVSWYQQVLGQGPQFIFQYYEKEERGRGNFPDRFSARQFPNYSSELNVNALLLGDSALYLCASTLGRPGDQPQHFGDGTRLSIL.

The CDR3 spells CASSLEVERVGGYTF. The CDR3 nucleotides are TGCGCCAGCAGCTTGGAGGTGGAGCGGGTCGGTGGCTACACCTTC. The chain carries TRBV5-1 and TRBJ1-2; D not certain. The V gene lost 0 bases and the J gene lost 7 bases, with 16 bases spanning the gap. Per germline, CDR1 SGHRS and CDR2 YFSETQ. The CDR3 is 15 amino acids.

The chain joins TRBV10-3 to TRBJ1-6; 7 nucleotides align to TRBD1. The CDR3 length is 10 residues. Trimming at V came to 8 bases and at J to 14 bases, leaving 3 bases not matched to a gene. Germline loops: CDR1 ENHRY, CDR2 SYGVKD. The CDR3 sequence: CAIGQASLHF. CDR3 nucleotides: TGTGCCATCGGACAGGCATCCCTCCACTTT.

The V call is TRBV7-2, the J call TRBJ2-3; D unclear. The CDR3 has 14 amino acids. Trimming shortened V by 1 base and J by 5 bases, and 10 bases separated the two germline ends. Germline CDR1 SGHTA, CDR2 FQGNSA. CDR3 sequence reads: CASSLDSTRDTQYF. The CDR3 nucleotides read TGTGCCAGCAGCTTAGATTCTACCCGAGATACGCAGTATTTT.

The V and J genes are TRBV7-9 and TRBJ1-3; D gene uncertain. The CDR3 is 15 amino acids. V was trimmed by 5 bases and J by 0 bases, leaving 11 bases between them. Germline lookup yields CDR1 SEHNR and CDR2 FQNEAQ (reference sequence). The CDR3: CASSPRESSGNTIYF. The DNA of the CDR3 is TGTGCCAGCAGCCCGAGAGAGAGCTCTGGAAACACCATATATTTT. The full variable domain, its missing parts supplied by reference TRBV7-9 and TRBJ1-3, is DTGVSQNPRHKITKRGQNVTFRCDPISEHNRLYWYRQTLGQGPEFLTYFQNEAQLEKSRLLSDRFSAERPKGSFSTLEIQRTEQGDSAMYLCASSPRESSGNTIYFGEGSWLTVV.

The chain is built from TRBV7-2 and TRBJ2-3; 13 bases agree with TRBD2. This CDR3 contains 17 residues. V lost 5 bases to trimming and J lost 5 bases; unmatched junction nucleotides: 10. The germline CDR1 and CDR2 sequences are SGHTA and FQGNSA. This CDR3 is CASSPRLAGGGVDTQYF. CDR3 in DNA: TGTGCCAGCAGCCCTCGACTAGCGGGAGGTGGAGTAGATACGCAGTATTTT.

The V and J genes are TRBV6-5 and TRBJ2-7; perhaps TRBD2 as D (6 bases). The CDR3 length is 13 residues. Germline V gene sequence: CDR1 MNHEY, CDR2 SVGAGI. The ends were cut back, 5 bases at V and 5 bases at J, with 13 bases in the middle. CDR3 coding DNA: TGTGCCAGCAGTAATAGGGACTTCGACGAGCAGTACTTC. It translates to CASSNRDFDEQYF.

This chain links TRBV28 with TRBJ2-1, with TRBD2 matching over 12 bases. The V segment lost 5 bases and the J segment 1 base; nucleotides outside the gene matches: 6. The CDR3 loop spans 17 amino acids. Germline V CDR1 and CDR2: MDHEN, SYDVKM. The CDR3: CASSRTSGVSSYNEQFF. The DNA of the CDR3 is TGTGCCAGCAGTAGGACTAGCGGGGTATCTTCCTACAATGAGCAGTTCTTC.

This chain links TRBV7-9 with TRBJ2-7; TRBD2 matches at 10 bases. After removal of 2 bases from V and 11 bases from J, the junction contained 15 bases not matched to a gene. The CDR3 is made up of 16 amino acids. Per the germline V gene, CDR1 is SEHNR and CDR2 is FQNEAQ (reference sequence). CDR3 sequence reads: CASSLSPTGLAAKEYF. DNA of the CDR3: TGTGCCAGCAGCTTAAGCCCCACCGGACTAGCGGCAAAGGAGTACTTC. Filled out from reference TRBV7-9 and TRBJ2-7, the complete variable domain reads DTGVSQNPRHKITKRGQNVTFRCDPISEHNRLYWYRQTLGQGPEFLTYFQNEAQLEKSRLLSDRFSAERPKGSFSTLEIQRTEQGDSAMYLCASSLSPTGLAAKEYFGPGTRLTVT.

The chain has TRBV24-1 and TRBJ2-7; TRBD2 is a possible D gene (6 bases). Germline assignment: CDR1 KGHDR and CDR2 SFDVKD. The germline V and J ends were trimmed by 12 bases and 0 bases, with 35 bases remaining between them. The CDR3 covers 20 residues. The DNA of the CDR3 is TGTGCCTCCCAGGGCTTGTATTGGTTATCCGGGGGTAAATCCTCCTACGAGCAGTACTTC. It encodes CASQGLYWLSGGKSSYEQYF.

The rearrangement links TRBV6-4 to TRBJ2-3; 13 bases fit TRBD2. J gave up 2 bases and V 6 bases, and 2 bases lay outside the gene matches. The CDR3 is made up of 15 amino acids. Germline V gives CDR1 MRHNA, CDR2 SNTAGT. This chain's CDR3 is CASSGLAGATDTQYF. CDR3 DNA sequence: TGTGCCAGCAGCGGACTAGCGGGAGCCACAGATACGCAGTATTTT.